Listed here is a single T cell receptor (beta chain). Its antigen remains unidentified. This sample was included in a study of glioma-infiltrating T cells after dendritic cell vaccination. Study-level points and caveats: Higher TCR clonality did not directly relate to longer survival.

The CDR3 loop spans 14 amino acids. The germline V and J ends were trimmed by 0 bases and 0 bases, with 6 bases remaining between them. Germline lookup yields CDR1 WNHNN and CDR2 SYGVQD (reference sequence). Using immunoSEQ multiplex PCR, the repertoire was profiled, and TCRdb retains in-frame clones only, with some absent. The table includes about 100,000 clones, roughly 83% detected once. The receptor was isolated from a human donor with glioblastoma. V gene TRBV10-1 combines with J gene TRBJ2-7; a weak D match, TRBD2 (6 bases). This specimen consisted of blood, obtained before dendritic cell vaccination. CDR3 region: CASSESGGSYEQYF. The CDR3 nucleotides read TGCGCCAGCAGTGAGTCGGGGGGCTCCTACGAGCAGTACTTC.